These 6 T cell receptor beta chains were sequenced from one sample in a study of cytomegalovirus exposure and HLA in healthy donors. With 60 Vbeta and 13 Jbeta primers, the PCR was carried out. Sequencing was performed with immunoSEQ multiplex PCR; in TCRdb, only in-frame clones are kept and a portion is missing. The repertoire consists of about 69,000 clones, with roughly 71% occurring once and the leading ten covering over 8.5%. The material sequenced was PBMCs. These receptors originate from an older woman in good health and CMV-seropositive.

The chain has TRBV7-6 and TRBJ2-7; 7 nucleotides align to TRBD1. The CDR3 runs 14 residues. V was pared by 4 bases and J by 2 bases, with 5 bases of the junction left unmatched. Germline V lookup: CDR1 SGHVS, CDR2 FNYEAQ. The CDR3 here is CASSSDRRPYEQYF. The CDR3 DNA follows: TGTGCCAGCAGCTCGGACAGGCGCCCCTACGAGCAGTACTTC.

This clone has only a few counts. Here the CDR3 reads CASSHLEGNTEAFF. The CDR3 DNA reads as TGTGCCAGCAGTCATCTTGAGGGGAACACTGAAGCTTTCTTT. The chain combines TRBV6-5 with TRBJ1-1; D is unresolved. The V gene lost 5 bases and the J gene lost 1 base, with 11 bases spanning the gap. The CDR3 has 14 residues. Germline loops: CDR1 MNHEY, CDR2 SVGAGI.

The CDR3 reads CASTRTGGGTEAFF. CDR3 in DNA: TGTGCCAGCACTCGGACAGGGGGAGGCACTGAAGCTTTCTTT. The chain combines TRBV25-1 with TRBJ1-1; 10 nucleotides align to TRBD1. The germline V gene encodes CDR1 MGHDK and CDR2 SYGVNS. This CDR3 has 14 amino acids. Losses at the gene ends were 7 bases for V and 4 bases for J; bases not matched to a gene: 6.

This chain uses TRBV6-6 with TRBJ2-2; tentative D call: TRBD2 (6 bases). Germline assignment: CDR1 MNHNY and CDR2 SVGAGI (reference sequence). This CDR3 comprises 15 residues. V lost 5 bases, J lost 1 base, and 11 bases lay in between. The CDR3 region is CASSMDYLNTGELFF. The CDR3 nucleotides are TGTGCCAGCAGTATGGACTACCTGAACACCGGGGAGCTGTTTTTT.

This clone was counted a few times. Only one base separates this from a far larger clonotype, so it likely reflects a read error. It is likely a read error, because the conserved phenylalanine at the end of the CDR3 is missing. This chain connects TRBV15 to TRBJ1-4; D is uncertain. The V gene's germline CDR1 is LNHNV and CDR2 YYDKDF (reference sequence). Trimming took 3 bases from V and 4 from J, leaving 9 bases between them. CDR3 length: 14 amino acids. CDR3 DNA: TGTGCCACCAGCAGTCTCCGGGTTAATGAAAAACTGTTTGTT. Translation gives CATSSLRVNEKLFV.

This clone has just a few counts. The CDR3 here is CASRASGNHYGYTF. In nucleotides, the CDR3 is TGTGCCAGTAGGGCCTCAGGGAACCACTATGGCTACACCTTC. The gene calls are TRBV19 and TRBJ1-2; weak D call: TRBD1 (5 bases). The CDR3 length is 14 residues. CDR1 and CDR2 from the germline V gene are LNHDA and SQIVND (reference sequence). The V and J ends lost 6 bases and 3 bases respectively, with 14 bases between them.